One sample yielded the 23 T cell receptor beta chains listed below, sequenced in a study of graft-versus-host responses after intestinal transplantation (dated by TCRdb to the early 2020s). No cognate antigen is known for these TCRs. Library creation used the immunoSEQ multiplex PCR assay. Entries here come from immuneACCESS through TCRdb and include only in-frame sequences with V and J called. Some clones fail to appear in such tables; in the studies checked, an unresolved V gene covers under half of the shortfall, and the cause of the remainder is unknown. This sample gives about 73,000 clones in total; around 91% of them show up just once. The biggest ten clones account for approximately 4.1% of the sample. The time point tag for this specimen amounts to: cells obtained before transplantation from donor or recipient. The specimen comprised unstimulated CD8+ T cells sorted from spleen or lymph node cells, sampled before transplant. Receptor source: a human donor who was the organ donor for an intestinal transplant.

This clone came up a few times. The rearrangement joins TRBV4-1 to TRBJ2-3; a possible D gene is TRBD1 (6 bases). This CDR3 is built from 16 residues. V was clipped by 1 base and J by 7 bases, with 18 bases between them. Germline V CDR1 and CDR2: MGHRA, YSYEKL. CDR3 DNA sequence: TGCGCCAGCAGCCAAGTTTGGACAGAGACACAGAATACGCAGTATTTT. Protein product: CASSQVWTETQNTQYF.

V gene TRBV15 combines with J gene TRBJ1-5, with TRBD1 matching 10 bases. The length of the CDR3 is 17 residues. The V gene end was trimmed by 5 bases and the J gene end by 4 bases; junction bases not matched to a gene: 11. Germline loops: CDR1 LNHNV, CDR2 YYDKDF (reference sequence). CDR3 nucleotide sequence: TGTGCCACCAGCCCCCGAGGGACAGGGGTAGGGAATCAGCCCCAGCATTTT. This translates into CATSPRGTGVGNQPQHF.

This chain links TRBV9 with TRBJ1-1; 7 nucleotides match TRBD1. The CDR3 extends over 14 amino acids. Germline V gives CDR1 SGDLS, CDR2 YYNGEE. J gave up 3 bases and V 3 bases, and 5 bases lay outside the gene matches. The CDR3 nucleotides read TGTGCCAGCAGCGGGAACAGGGGTGACACTGAAGCTTTCTTT. Protein product: CASSGNRGDTEAFF.

The CDR3 DNA reads TGTGCTAGCGGGTCAGGGGGAGGCGGGGAGCTGTTTTTT. Its translation is CASGSGGGGELFF. V usage is TRBV28 and J usage is TRBJ2-2, with D perhaps assigned TRBD1 or TRBD2 (7 bases each). CDR1 MDHEN and CDR2 SYDVKM come from the germline V gene. The CDR3 runs 13 residues. Full variable domain (missing parts from reference TRBV28 and TRBJ2-2): DVKVTQSSRYLVKRTGEKVFLECVQDMDHENMFWYRQDPGLGLRLIYFSYDVKMKEKGDIPEGYSVSREKKERFSLILESASTNQTSMYLCASGSGGGGELFFGEGSRLTVL.

This clone was observed a single time. V usage is TRBV7-9 and J usage is TRBJ2-7; 7 positions match TRBD1. The CDR3 is 12 residues long. Germline V gives CDR1 SEHNR, CDR2 FQNEAQ (reference sequence). Trimming took 7 bases from V and 3 from J; bases not matched to a gene: 3. The CDR3 nucleotides are TGTGCCAGCATGACAGGGCTCTACGAGCAGTACGTC. Encoded protein: CASMTGLYEQYV.

The chain employs TRBV27 and TRBJ1-1; D possibly corresponds to TRBD1 (6 bases). CDR1 and CDR2 from the germline V gene are MNHEY and SMNVEV (reference sequence). The CDR3 is 15 amino acids. Trimming removed 4 bases from V and 3 bases from J, with 15 bases in between. The CDR3 DNA reads as TGTGCCAGCAGTTCCTTGCAGGGGTATGACACTGAAGCTTTCTTT. Translation: CASSSLQGYDTEAFF.

This chain joins TRBV5-1 and TRBJ1-1; a weak D match, TRBD1 (5 bases). This CDR3 region has 19 residues. Trimming pared 2 bases from V and 3 bases from J, leaving 26 bases between. CDR1 and CDR2 from the germline V gene are SGHRS and YFSETQ. This CDR3 reads CASSFFLGGLGIYDTEAFF. The CDR3 coding sequence is TGCGCCAGCAGCTTTTTTTTGGGGGGTTTAGGGATTTACGACACTGAAGCTTTCTTT.

The chain couples TRBV5-6 to TRBJ2-3, with D maybe TRBD1 (5 bases). V shed 9 bases and J shed 0 bases, with 14 bases lying between them. Germline CDR1 SGHDT, CDR2 YYEEEE. The CDR3 has 14 amino acids. CDR3 sequence (DNA): TGTGCCACACAGGAGAGAGCTAGCACAGATACGCAGTATTTT. This codes for CATQERASTDTQYF.

Concerning this clone itself: The junction and the germline gene differ at one end; a read error may be behind it. Other DNA sequences from this sample encode an identical CDR3 as well. This chain joins TRBV6-5 and TRBJ2-2; D perhaps matches TRBD2 (5 bases). The CDR3 totals 15 residues. Germline V gives CDR1 MNHEY, CDR2 SVGAGI. CDR3: CASSLRLLNTGELFF. The CDR3 bases are TGTGCCAGCAGCCTGAGACTTCTCAACACCGGGGAGCTGTTCTTT.

The chain has TRBV4-2 and TRBJ1-5, with TRBD1 as a possible D gene (5 bases). This CDR3 comprises 16 residues. Germline V gives CDR1 LGHNA, CDR2 YNFKEQ. V dropped 0 bases and J dropped 0 bases, with 9 bases sitting between them. As DNA, the CDR3 is TGTGCCAGCAGCCAAGATTCAGGGAATAGCAATCAGCCCCAGCATTTT. Protein: CASSQDSGNSNQPQHF.

CDR3 sequence reads: CASSPASGGALEQFF. Here the CDR3 DNA reads TGTGCCAGCAGCCCAGCTAGCGGGGGGGCCCTTGAGCAGTTCTTC. The chain joins TRBV2 to TRBJ2-1, with 12 positions matching TRBD2. CDR3 length: 15 residues. Per germline, CDR1 SNHLY and CDR2 FYNNEI. The ends lost 6 bases at V and 9 bases at J; junction bases unmatched: 9. The full variable domain, in which reference TRBV2 and TRBJ2-1 provide the parts outside the CDR3, is EPEVTQTPSHQVTQMGQEVILRCVPISNHLYFYWYRQILGQKVEFLVSFYNNEISEKSEIFDDQFSVERPDGSNFTLKIRSTKLEDSAMYFCASSPASGGALEQFFGPGTRLTVL.

The chain employs TRBV9 and TRBJ1-1; D perhaps matches TRBD1 (6 bases). The V end was cut by 3 bases, the J end by 6 bases, with 12 bases between. Germline V CDR1 and CDR2: SGDLS, YYNGEE. This CDR3 contains 13 residues. The CDR3 sequence: CASSGNREPEAFF. The CDR3 DNA sequence: TGTGCCAGCAGCGGTAACAGGGAACCTGAAGCTTTCTTT.

This rearrangement joins TRBV19 to TRBJ2-1, with TRBD1 matching over 8 bases. The CDR3 is made up of 13 amino acids. CDR1 and CDR2 from the germline V gene are LNHDA and SQIVND (reference sequence). J gave up 8 bases and V 5 bases, and 5 bases lay outside the gene matches. CDR3 sequence: CASSFRGRYEQFF. CDR3 DNA sequence: TGTGCCAGTAGTTTCAGGGGGCGATATGAGCAGTTCTTC.

V gene TRBV5-1 combines with J gene TRBJ1-4; D is unresolved. Trimming left V 4 bases short and J 3 bases short, with 10 bases between. Germline CDR1 and CDR2: SGHRS and YFSETQ. The CDR3 totals 14 residues. DNA for the CDR3: TGCGCCAGCAGCCGAGACTCACCTAATGAAAAACTGTTTTTT. This translates into CASSRDSPNEKLFF.

This clone was recorded many times. The chain uses TRBV4-1 and TRBJ2-6; TRBD1 matches at 8 bases. Per the germline V gene, CDR1 is MGHRA and CDR2 is YSYEKL. V dropped 0 bases and J dropped 3; count of bases not matched to a gene: 1. The CDR3 has 16 amino acids. The CDR3 region has the DNA TGCGCCAGCAGCCAAGACAGGGGGCATGGGGCCAACGTCCTGACTTTC. Translating gives CASSQDRGHGANVLTF.

V and J are TRBV15 and TRBJ1-1; 8 bases match TRBD1. The J segment lost 7 bases and the V segment lost 5 bases, leaving 18 bases of the junction unmatched. The CDR3 extends over 17 amino acids. Germline CDR1 and CDR2: LNHNV and YYDKDF (reference sequence). CDR3 DNA sequence: TGTGCCACCAGCCCCCGAAGGACAGGGATCGAGAATGGTGAAGCTTTCTTT. Its translation is CATSPRRTGIENGEAFF.

V is TRBV5-1 and J is TRBJ1-2, with D perhaps matching TRBD1 (6 bases). Germline assignment: CDR1 SGHRS and CDR2 YFSETQ. CDR3 length: 16 residues. The V and J ends lost 0 bases and 2 bases respectively, with 14 bases between them. The CDR3 nucleotides are TGCGCCAGCAGCTTGGCCATTTCGACAGGCAACTATGGCTACACCTTC. Residues: CASSLAISTGNYGYTF. Complete variable domain (other parts from reference TRBV5-1 and TRBJ1-2): KAGVTQTPRYLIKTRGQQVTLSCSPISGHRSVSWYQQTPGQGLQFLFEYFSETQRNKGNFPGRFSGRQFSNSRSEMNVSTLELGDSALYLCASSLAISTGNYGYTFGSGTRLTVV.

The chain uses TRBV5-4 and TRBJ1-1; D is ambiguous. Per germline, CDR1 SGHNT and CDR2 YYREEE (reference sequence). The CDR3 covers 13 residues. The CDR3 coding sequence is TGTGCGAGTTGGGCAGAATTGAACACTGAAGCTTTCTTT. This sequence encodes CASWAELNTEAFF.

V usage is TRBV16 and J usage is TRBJ2-5, with unresolved D. The CDR3 is 14 residues long. CDR1 and CDR2 (germline): KGHSY, FQNENV. V gave up 0 bases and J gave up 2 bases, with 7 bases separating them. Written as DNA, the CDR3 is TGTGCCAGCAGCCAATCTTCCCCTCAAGAGACCCAGTACTTC. Translating gives CASSQSSPQETQYF.

This chain joins TRBV6-5 and TRBJ2-3; the D gene is possibly TRBD1 (6 bases). The CDR3 has 13 residues. CDR1 is MNHEY and CDR2 is SVGAGI in the germline V gene. The ends were cut back, 8 bases at V and 6 bases at J, with 15 bases in the middle. CDR3 coding DNA: TGTGCCAGCTCCCCTATGGGGGCCGATACGCAGTATTTT. Translation: CASSPMGADTQYF.

The gene calls are TRBV6-4 and TRBJ2-1; TRBD2 matches 9 bases. In germline, CDR1 is MRHNA, CDR2 SNTAGT. The CDR3 runs 15 residues. The trim removed 2 bases at V and 7 bases at J, leaving 6 bases unmatched. For the CDR3, the DNA is TGTGCCAGCAGTGACGCCCGCGGGGGGGGAAATGAGCAGTTCTTC. Translated, it gives CASSDARGGGNEQFF.

This sequence joins TRBV14 and TRBJ2-5; 7 bases line up with TRBD1. Trimming cost V 1 base and J 1 base; bases outside gene matches: 9. Germline loops: CDR1 SGHDN, CDR2 FVKESK. This CDR3 has 17 residues. The CDR3 DNA follows: TGTGCCAGCAGCCAAGGGGTGGGACAGCATTCCCAAGAGACCCAGTACTTC. Protein product: CASSQGVGQHSQETQYF.

The V gene is TRBV4-2, the J gene TRBJ1-1; weak D call: TRBD1 (6 bases). The length of the CDR3 is 15 residues. V lost 5 bases and J 6 bases, leaving 19 bases between the germline ends. Germline CDR1 reads LGHNA; CDR2 reads YNFKEQ. CDR3 residues: CASSLTGGSNAEAFF. The CDR3 nucleotides are TGTGCCAGCAGCTTGACAGGCGGCTCTAACGCTGAAGCTTTCTTT.